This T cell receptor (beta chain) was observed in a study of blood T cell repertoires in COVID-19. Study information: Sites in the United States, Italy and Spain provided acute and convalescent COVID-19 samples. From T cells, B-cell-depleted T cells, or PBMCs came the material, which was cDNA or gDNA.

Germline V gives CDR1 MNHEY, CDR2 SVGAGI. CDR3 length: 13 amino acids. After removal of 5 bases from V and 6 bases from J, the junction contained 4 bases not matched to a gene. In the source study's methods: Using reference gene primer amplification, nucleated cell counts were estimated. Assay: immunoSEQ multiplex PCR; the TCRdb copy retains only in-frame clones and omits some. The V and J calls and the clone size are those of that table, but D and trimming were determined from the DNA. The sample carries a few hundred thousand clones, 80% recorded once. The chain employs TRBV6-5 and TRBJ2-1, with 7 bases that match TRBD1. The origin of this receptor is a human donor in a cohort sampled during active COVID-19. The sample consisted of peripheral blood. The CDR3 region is CASSMRGPNEQFF. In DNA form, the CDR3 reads TGTGCCAGCAGTATGAGGGGGCCCAATGAGCAGTTCTTC.